The entry below describes one T cell receptor beta chain. These data belong to a study of blood T cell repertoires in COVID-19. At the level of the study: Samples of COVID-19 (acute and convalescent) were obtained from the United States, Italy and Spain. From T cells, B-cell-depleted T cells, or PBMCs came the material, which was cDNA or gDNA.

Produced via immunoSEQ multiplex PCR; TCRdb's table is partial and in-frame only. The sample yields over 200,000 clones, approximately 85% seen once. Germline V gene lookup returns CDR1 MDHEN and CDR2 SYDVKM. The ends were cut back, 2 bases at V and 4 bases at J, with 8 bases in the middle. This CDR3 has 13 residues. The sample taken for sequencing was peripheral blood. The V call is TRBV28, the J call TRBJ1-2; D is perhaps TRBD1 (6 bases). This TCR came from a woman aged 45-60 years with active or convalescent COVID-19. The CDR3 here is CASSLQGSYGYTF. For the CDR3, the DNA is TGTGCCAGCAGTTTACAGGGGTCCTATGGCTACACCTTC.